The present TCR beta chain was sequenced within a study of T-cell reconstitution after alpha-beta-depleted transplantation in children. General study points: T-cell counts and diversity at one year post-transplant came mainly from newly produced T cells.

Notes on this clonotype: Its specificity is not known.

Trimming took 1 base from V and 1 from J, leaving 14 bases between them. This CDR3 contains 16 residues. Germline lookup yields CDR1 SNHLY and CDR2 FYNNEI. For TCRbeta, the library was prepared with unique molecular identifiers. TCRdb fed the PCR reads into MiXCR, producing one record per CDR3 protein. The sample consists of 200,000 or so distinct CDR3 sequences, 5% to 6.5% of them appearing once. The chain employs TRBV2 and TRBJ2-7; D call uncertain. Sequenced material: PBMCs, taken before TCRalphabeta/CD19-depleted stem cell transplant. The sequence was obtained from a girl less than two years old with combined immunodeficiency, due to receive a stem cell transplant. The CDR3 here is CASSEGWGALSYEQYF. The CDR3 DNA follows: TGTGCCAGCAGTGAAGGATGGGGTGCCCTATCCTACGAGCAGTACTTC.